This T cell receptor (beta chain) was recorded in a study of T cell responses to AZD1222 COVID-19 vaccine. Study-wide findings and caveats: Among the donors, most were white British and more were female, and clonal diversity was possibly underestimated. Spike-specific TCR breadth and depth were elevated following two AZD1222 doses.

This clone has only a few counts. The antigen is not known. V dropped 3 bases and J dropped 6 bases, with 14 bases sitting between them. This CDR3 has 15 amino acids. Germline V gives CDR1 MGHDK, CDR2 SYGVNS. Some clones are missing from TCRdb's copy, which holds only in-frame ones; the method was immunoSEQ multiplex PCR. The sample shows over 85,000 clones, around 89% of them seen only once. The sequence derives from an adult in good health. The input for sequencing was peripheral blood, taken on day 0 of AZD1222 vaccination. V is TRBV25-1 and J is TRBJ2-2, with D possibly TRBD2 on 7 matching bases. CDR3 sequence: CASSDMAGAPGELFF. The CDR3 DNA reads as TGTGCCAGCAGTGACATGGCGGGGGCCCCCGGGGAGCTGTTTTTT.